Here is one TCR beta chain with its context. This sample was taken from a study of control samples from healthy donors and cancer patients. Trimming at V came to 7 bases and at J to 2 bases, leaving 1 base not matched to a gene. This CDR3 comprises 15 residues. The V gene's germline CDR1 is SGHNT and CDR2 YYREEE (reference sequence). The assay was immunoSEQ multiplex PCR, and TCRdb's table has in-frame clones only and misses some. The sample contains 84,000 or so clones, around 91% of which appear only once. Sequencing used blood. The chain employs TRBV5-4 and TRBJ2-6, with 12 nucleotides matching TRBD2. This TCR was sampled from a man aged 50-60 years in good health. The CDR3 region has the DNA TGTGCCAGCCCTAGCGGGGGGGCTGGGGCCAACGTCCTGACTTTC. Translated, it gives CASPSGGAGANVLTF.